This TCR beta chain was profiled in a study of blood T cells in healthy people across ages. The V end lost 2 bases, the J end lost 5 bases, and 9 bases lay between the germline ends. The germline gives CDR1 SGHTA, CDR2 FQGNSA. CDR3 length: 14 residues. Sample-barcoded 5' priming and a J-beta primer mix drove a second PCR of about 6 to 12 cycles. Each CDR3 protein is one row after TCRdb ran MiXCR on the 5' RACE reads. The sample carries roughly 800,000 distinct CDR3 sequences, roughly 64% recorded once. This receptor was taken from a man in his thirties or forties in good health. The V call is TRBV7-2, the J call TRBJ2-2; D is perhaps TRBD1 or TRBD2 (5 bases each). The sample consisted of blood. CDR3 protein: CASSLMGVTGELFF. The CDR3 coding sequence is TGTGCCAGCAGCTTAATGGGGGTGACCGGGGAGCTGTTTTTT.